This is a list of T cell receptor beta chains from one sample in a study of blood T cell repertoires in COVID-19. Using immunoSEQ multiplex PCR, the repertoire was profiled, and TCRdb retains in-frame clones only, with some absent. The sample contains 73,000 or so clones, around four fifths of which appear only once. The sample comprised peripheral blood. All receptors derive from a man aged 50 to 60 with active COVID-19. Both conserved end residues are part of each CDR3. A D gene is named only where the DNA matches it firmly. Size is omitted from some rows. Given values are once, few, many or a class for expanded clones.

once	TRBV19	.	TRBJ2-6	CASTSSRALSGANVLTF	TGTGCCAGTACCTCCAGCAGGGCCCTCTCTGGGGCCAACGTCCTGACTTTC
.	TRBV29-1	TRBD1	TRBJ2-7	CSVGAGDRVWEQYF	TGCAGCGTTGGGGCCGGGGACAGGGTATGGGAGCAGTACTTC
.	TRBV5-4	TRBD1	TRBJ2-7	CASSSLGTGGYEQYF	TGTGCCAGCAGCTCCCTAGGGACAGGGGGCTACGAGCAGTACTTC
once	TRBV9	TRBD1	TRBJ2-1	CASSVWDSDYNEQFF	TGTGCCAGCAGCGTATGGGACAGCGACTACAATGAGCAGTTCTTC
.	TRBV6-5	TRBD1	TRBJ1-1	CASSYLGGQGLAFF	TGTGCCAGCAGTTACTTGGGGGGACAGGGGTTAGCTTTCTTT
few	TRBV18	.	TRBJ1-1	CASSPLSTEAFF	TGTGCCAGCTCACCCTTGAGCACTGAAGCTTTCTTT
.	TRBV5-1	TRBD1	TRBJ2-3	CASLIGQGPSDTQYF	TGCGCCAGTCTAATCGGACAGGGGCCTTCTGATACGCAGTATTTT
.	TRBV18	TRBD1	TRBJ2-5	CASSPSQDRGETQYF	TGTGCCAGCTCACCATCCCAGGACAGGGGGGAGACCCAGTACTTC
few	TRBV29-1	TRBD1	TRBJ1-2	CSVGTGNLYGYTF	TGCAGCGTTGGGACAGGGAATCTCTATGGCTACACCTTC
once	TRBV7-8	.	TRBJ2-5	CASSLISITETQYF	TGTGCCAGCAGCTTAATCTCTATAACGGAGACCCAGTACTTC
.	TRBV7-9	.	TRBJ1-2	CASSLNRRMGGYTF	TGTGCCAGCAGCTTAAATCGGCGGATGGGTGGCTACACCTTC
.	TRBV6-5	.	TRBJ1-3	CASSFGAGNTIYF	TGTGCCAGCAGTTTCGGGGCTGGAAACACCATATATTTT
.	TRBV20-1	.	TRBJ2-3	CGGGTDTQYF	TGCGGGGGAGGTACAGATACGCAGTATTTT
.	TRBV2	.	TRBJ2-5	CASGQRRETQYF	TGTGCCAGCGGACAAAGAAGGGAGACCCAGTACTTC
.	TRBV18	.	TRBJ2-2	CASSEDKGWTGELFF	TGTGCCAGCTCAGAAGACAAGGGGTGGACCGGGGAGCTGTTTTTT
.	TRBV7-9	.	TRBJ1-1	CASSLVFRGVLEAFF	TGTGCCAGCAGCTTAGTCTTTCGGGGGGTTCTGGAAGCTTTCTTT
.	TRBV11-2	TRBD2	TRBJ2-5	CASRPRGVETQYF	TGTGCCAGCCGTCCCCGGGGGGTGGAGACCCAGTACTTC
.	TRBV7-2	TRBD2	TRBJ2-5	CASSLASGSFETQYF	TGTGCCAGCAGCTTGGCTAGCGGGAGTTTCGAGACCCAGTACTTC
.	TRBV10-1	.	TRBJ1-6	CAALQGTGNSPLHF	TGCGCCGCCCTTCAGGGGACCGGTAATTCACCCCTCCACTTT
.	TRBV18	.	TRBJ2-7	CASSLPTSSYEQYF	TGTGCCAGCTCACTCCCAACGAGCTCCTACGAGCAGTACTTC